This T cell receptor (beta chain) was observed in a study of shared clonotypes between healthy human individuals. Study details: Three plates were used per donor for CD4 naive, three for CD4 memory, two for CD8 naive and one for CD8 memory.

The V segment lost 2 bases and the J segment 1 base; nucleotides outside the gene matches: 4. This CDR3 region has 16 residues. CDR1 and CDR2 (germline): MNHEY, SMNVEV (reference sequence). CD45RO-negative CD8 cells positively selected for CCR7 made up the naive population, which excluded terminally differentiated effector memory CD45RA+ cells. As concerns this clone: Its antigen is still unknown.

Every subset had its genomic DNA shared out evenly among several immunoSEQ plates. Assay used: immunoSEQ multiplex PCR; TCRdb lists only in-frame clones, some missing. The sample holds millions of clones, approximately 94% seen once. Overall study results and limits: Larger richness was generally estimated for naive than memory subsets.

Sequenced: naive CD8+ T cells sorted from blood. This receptor was identified in a man between 18 and 35 years old in good health. This rearrangement joins TRBV27 to TRBJ2-3; TRBD2 agrees at 9 bases. For the CDR3, the DNA is TGTGCCAGCAGTTTAGGGGCTAGCGGGGGCACAGATACGCAGTATTTT. It yields the protein CASSLGASGGTDTQYF.